This TCR beta chain came from a study of regulatory T cells in long-lasting Graves disease. Study results and limitations: The persistent group shared fewer than 3,500 public clonotypes, more than the approximately 890 shared by new patients. There was favoring of TRBV28, TRBJ1-2 and TRBJ2-5 in persistent disease.

The CDR3 runs to 16 residues. After removal of 5 bases from V and 5 bases from J, the junction contained 10 bases not matched to a gene. There are many counts of this clonotype. Its antigen is as yet unknown. Both iRepertoire HTBI primers and Arm-PCR of CDR3 regions were used to build the TCR beta libraries. TCRdb independently ran MiXCR on the multiplex PCR reads; one entry per CDR3 protein. This table holds 300,000 to 450,000 distinct CDR3 sequences, less than 20% found once. Time point meaning: newly diagnosed GD, antithyroid drugs for less than 3 months. After RNA was extracted from PBMCs, the TCR library was made from it. A volume of about 9 milliliters of peripheral blood was collected in EDTA tubes.

The gene calls are TRBV12-3 or TRBV12-4 and TRBJ2-5, with 11 positions matching TRBD2. The source of this sequence is a female donor with Graves disease. The input for sequencing was peripheral blood mononuclear cells (PBMCs), taken at new diagnosis, from a patient treated with antithyroid drugs. The DNA for the CDR3 is TGTGCCAGCAGTACCGGTAGCGGGGGGGCGGGGGAGACCCAGTACTTC. Protein: CASSTGSGGAGETQYF.